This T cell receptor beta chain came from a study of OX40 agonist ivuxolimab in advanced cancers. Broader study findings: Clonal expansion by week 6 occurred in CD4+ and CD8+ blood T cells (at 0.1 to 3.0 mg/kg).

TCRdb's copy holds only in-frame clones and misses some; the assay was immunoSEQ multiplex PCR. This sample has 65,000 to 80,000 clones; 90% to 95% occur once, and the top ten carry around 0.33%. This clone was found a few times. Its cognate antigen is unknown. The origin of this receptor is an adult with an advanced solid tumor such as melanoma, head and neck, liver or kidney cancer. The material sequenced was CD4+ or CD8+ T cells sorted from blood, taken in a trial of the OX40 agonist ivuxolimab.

In DNA, the CDR3 is TGTGCCAGCAGCTTATCGTCTCCCTACGAGCAGTACTTC. As protein: CASSLSSPYEQYF. The rearrangement joins TRBV7-9 to TRBJ2-7; D not resolved. This CDR3 region has 13 residues. CDR1 is SEHNR, CDR2 FQNEAQ, per germline (reference sequence). V dropped 2 bases and J dropped 2 bases, with 7 bases sitting between them.